A single sample gave rise to the 13 T cell receptor beta chains below, sequenced in a study of T cell responses to AZD1222 COVID-19 vaccine. Sequencing used immunoSEQ multiplex PCR; TCRdb keeps in-frame clones, though not all of them. The data hold more than 80,000 clones, with 80% to 90% observed a single time. The material sequenced was peripheral blood, taken 28 days after the second AZD1222 dose. All receptors come from an adult who received the AZD1222 COVID-19 vaccine.

The chain links TRBV18 to TRBJ1-5; D not resolved. With 0 bases removed from V and 6 bases from J, the gap between germline ends came to 6 bases. The germline CDR1 and CDR2 sequences are KGHSH and LQKENI. The CDR3 totals 13 residues. As DNA, the CDR3 is TGTGCCAGCTCACCACCCTCGGGTCAGCCCCAGCATTTT. Its protein is CASSPPSGQPQHF.

The chain links TRBV7-9 to TRBJ2-1, with 14 bases identical to TRBD2. Germline assignment: CDR1 SEHNR and CDR2 FQNEAQ (reference sequence). The CDR3 runs to 15 residues. Trimming took 4 bases from V and 8 from J; bases not matched to a gene: 4. The CDR3 loop is CASSSTSGGVDEQFF. For the CDR3, the DNA is TGTGCCAGCAGCTCGACTAGCGGGGGGGTTGATGAGCAGTTCTTC.

This clone was found a few times. The chain employs TRBV4-2 and TRBJ1-4; no firm D call. CDR1 and CDR2 (germline): LGHNA, YNFKEQ. The CDR3 loop spans 15 amino acids. Trimming took 4 bases from V and 3 from J, leaving 12 bases between them. The CDR3 region is CASSLQPQSNEKLFF. CDR3 coding DNA: TGTGCCAGCAGCCTCCAGCCCCAATCTAATGAAAAACTGTTTTTT.

This clone came up a few times. The chain is built from TRBV6-1 and TRBJ2-1; TRBD2 aligns across 10 bases. Trimming cost V 6 bases and J 2 bases; bases outside gene matches: 4. Germline V gene lookup returns CDR1 MNHNS and CDR2 SASEGT. The CDR3 spans 15 residues. The CDR3 region is CASRGLAGAYNEQFF. The CDR3 DNA is TGTGCCAGCAGAGGTCTAGCGGGAGCCTACAATGAGCAGTTCTTC.

This clone was observed a handful of times. The chain employs TRBV9 and TRBJ2-1; D may be TRBD2 (5 bases). Germline CDR1 and CDR2: SGDLS and YYNGEE. The V end lost 4 bases, the J end lost 3 bases, and 14 bases lay between the germline ends. The CDR3 consists of 15 residues. CDR3 in amino acids: CASSQREGDYNEQFF. The CDR3, as DNA: TGTGCCAGCAGCCAACGAGAGGGAGACTACAATGAGCAGTTCTTC.

V and J are TRBV7-8 and TRBJ2-1; 14 nucleotides match TRBD2. CDR1 SGHVS and CDR2 FQNEAQ come from the germline V gene. This CDR3 region has 15 residues. The ends lost 7 bases at V and 10 bases at J; junction bases unmatched: 9. This CDR3 reads CASTLGLAGAGEQFF. The CDR3 DNA reads TGTGCCAGCACGCTGGGACTAGCGGGGGCCGGGGAGCAGTTCTTC.

CDR3 coding DNA: TGTGCCAGCAGTGACTCGGGGCAGGTGAACACTGAAGCTTTCTTT. This encodes CASSDSGQVNTEAFF. The chain is built from TRBV2 and TRBJ1-1, with a weak D call TRBD1 (5 bases). CDR1 SNHLY and CDR2 FYNNEI come from the germline V gene. With 3 bases removed from V and 0 bases from J, the gap between germline ends came to 11 bases. CDR3 length equals 15 residues.

This chain links TRBV9 with TRBJ1-5; 8 nucleotides line up with TRBD1. CDR3 length: 15 residues. CDR1 is SGDLS and CDR2 is YYNGEE in the germline V gene. After removal of 3 bases from V and 3 bases from J, the junction contained 5 bases not matched to a gene. The CDR3 nucleotides read TGTGCCAGCAGCGCGACAGGGGCAATCAATCAGCCCCAGCATTTT. This sequence encodes CASSATGAINQPQHF.

The chain has TRBV7-2 and TRBJ2-1; 7 positions agree with TRBD2. Per germline, CDR1 SGHTA and CDR2 FQGNSA. Trimming took 5 bases from V and 0 from J; bases not matched to a gene: 10. This CDR3 region has 17 residues. CDR3 in DNA: TGTGCCAGCAGCCATCCAGCGGGAATGAGCTCCTACAATGAGCAGTTCTTC. Amino acid sequence: CASSHPAGMSSYNEQFF. Combining the CDR3 with reference TRBV7-2 and TRBJ2-1 gives the whole variable domain GAGVSQSPSNKVTEKGKDVELRCDPISGHTALYWYRQSLGQGLEFLIYFQGNSAPDKSGLPSDRFSAERTGGSVSTLTIQRTQQEDSAVYLCASSHPAGMSSYNEQFFGPGTRLTVL.

The chain is built from TRBV27 and TRBJ1-6; D uncertain. The CDR3 consists of 14 residues. The V gene's germline CDR1 is MNHEY and CDR2 SMNVEV (reference sequence). Trimming pared 3 bases from V and 7 bases from J, leaving 10 bases between. In nucleotides, the CDR3 is TGTGCCAGCAGTTTTAGGCCTCGGAATTCACCCCTCCACTTT. This translates into CASSFRPRNSPLHF.

The chain carries TRBV5-8 and TRBJ2-7; 9 bases agree with TRBD2. The CDR3 has 14 amino acids. J was trimmed by 6 bases and V by 2 bases; bases with no gene match: 6. The germline gives CDR1 SGHTS, CDR2 YDEGEE. The chain's CDR3 is CASSFSGSYGEQYF. CDR3 bases: TGTGCCAGCAGCTTTAGCGGGAGCTACGGCGAGCAGTACTTC.

This rearrangement joins TRBV27 to TRBJ1-4; the D gene is possibly TRBD1 (6 bases). Germline V gives CDR1 MNHEY, CDR2 SMNVEV (reference sequence). CDR3 size: 14 residues. The V gene lost 4 bases and the J gene lost 8 bases, with 14 bases spanning the gap. Here the CDR3 DNA reads TGTGCCAGCAGTTCCTGGGGGCGCCGGGAAAAACTGTTTTTT. Its translation is CASSSWGRREKLFF.

V and J are TRBV19 and TRBJ2-2; TRBD1 or TRBD2 may be the D gene (5 bases each). Per the germline V gene, CDR1 is LNHDA and CDR2 is SQIVND (reference sequence). The CDR3 contains 15 residues. Deletions cut 4 bases from V and 2 bases from J, with 11 bases between. This chain's CDR3 is CASSTGTVNTGELFF. The CDR3 region has the DNA TGTGCCAGTAGTACCGGGACGGTAAACACCGGGGAGCTGTTTTTT.